Following are 13 T cell receptor beta chains from one sample sequenced in a study of spatial heterogeneity in lung cancer. One entry per CDR3 protein results from TCRdb running MiXCR on the 5' RACE reads. The table has about 120,000 distinct CDR3 sequences, roughly an eighth seen once; the top ten hold roughly 17%. The time point is: blood at routine non-recurrence follow-up after resection. Extraction of whole RNA from tumor, nontumor lung or frozen PBMC preceded unsorted sequencing. The specimen comprised PBMCs, sampled at follow-up. These receptor sequences come from a male donor with early-stage non-small cell lung cancer.

This clonotype was seen at least ten times. The chain employs TRBV10-3 and TRBJ1-2, with a tentative D call TRBD1 (6 bases). Germline CDR1 is ENHRY and CDR2 is SYGVKD. This CDR3 spans 14 amino acids. The V end was cut by 0 bases, the J end by 2 bases, with 7 bases between. CDR3 amino acids: CAISESQGNYGYTF. The CDR3 nucleotides are TGTGCCATCAGTGAGTCGCAGGGGAACTATGGCTACACCTTC.

This clonotype was detected many times. The J gene is TRBJ1-5, the V gene TRBV28; no firm D call. Per the germline V gene, CDR1 is MDHEN and CDR2 is SYDVKM. The CDR3 is 13 residues long. Trimming left V 5 bases short and J 5 bases short, with 10 bases between. Written as DNA, the CDR3 is TGTGCCAGCAGTAAGGGAAGGCATCAGCCCCAGCATTTT. It yields the protein CASSKGRHQPQHF.

This clonotype was recorded a few times. The V and J genes are TRBV7-2 and TRBJ2-1; TRBD2 aligns across 7 bases. The CDR3 totals 16 residues. Germline V gene lookup returns CDR1 SGHTA and CDR2 FQGNSA. With V trimmed by 1 base and J by 0 bases, 3 bases remained unmatched. This CDR3 is CASSLGSGASYNEQFF. In DNA, the CDR3 is TGTGCCAGCAGCTTAGGGAGCGGGGCCTCCTACAATGAGCAGTTCTTC.

This clonotype came up a few times. The V gene is TRBV10-3, the J gene TRBJ2-5, with TRBD2 matching over 8 bases. After removal of 6 bases from V and 7 bases from J, the junction contained 19 bases not matched to a gene. This CDR3 has 17 amino acids. From germline, CDR1 is ENHRY and CDR2 SYGVKD. CDR3 nucleotide sequence: TGTGCCATCAGCTCAACCTTAAAAGCCCAGGCGGGGGGGACCCAGTACTTC. Amino acids: CAISSTLKAQAGGTQYF.

This chain uses TRBV21-1 with TRBJ2-1; the D call in the table, TRBD2, was not verified against the DNA. TRBV21-1 is recorded as a pseudogene. This CDR3 spans 15 amino acids. The chain's CDR3 is CASTYDLAGRDEQFF. Written as DNA, the CDR3 is TGTGCCAGCACCTACGATCTAGCGGGGAGGGATGAGCAGTTCTTC.

The rearrangement uses TRBV12-5 and TRBJ2-2; 9 nucleotides match TRBD1. Germline CDR1 reads LGHNT; CDR2 reads FRNRAP. The CDR3 extends over 15 amino acids. Trimming cost V 7 bases and J 5 bases; bases outside gene matches: 8. The CDR3 region has the DNA TGTGCTAGTGCCGCACAGGGGGCGCAAACCGGGGAGCTGTTTTTT. Encoded protein: CASAAQGAQTGELFF.

Ten or more counts support this clonotype. The gene calls are TRBV7-2 and TRBJ2-5; 8 bases are a match to TRBD2. Germline V gene lookup returns CDR1 SGHTA and CDR2 FQGNSA. CDR3 length: 15 residues. J was trimmed by 0 bases and V by 1 base; bases with no gene match: 1. CDR3 sequence (DNA): TGTGCCAGCAGCTTAGGCGGGAGGTACCAAGAGACCCAGTACTTC. It yields the protein CASSLGGRYQETQYF.

This clonotype appeared a few times. This rearrangement joins TRBV27 to TRBJ1-2, with TRBD1 matching over 9 bases. V lost 5 bases and J lost 0; bases outside the gene matches: 4. CDR3 size: 15 residues. CDR1 is MNHEY, CDR2 SMNVEV, per germline (reference sequence). CDR3 DNA sequence: TGTGCCAGCAGTACGAGGACAGGGGCTAACTATGGCTACACCTTC. It is translated as CASSTRTGANYGYTF.

On this clonotype itself: A much larger clone sits a single nucleotide away, making a read error possible. V is TRBV12-3 or TRBV12-4 and J is TRBJ1-1; possible D gene TRBD1, 5 bases. This CDR3 is 15 amino acids long. The CDR3 nucleotides read TGTGCCAGCAGCCAGGACTCGACAGTGAACCCTGAAGCTTTCTTT. Translating gives CASSQDSTVNPEAFF.

This clonotype was seen a few times. V and J are TRBV4-1 and TRBJ2-5, with D tentatively TRBD1 or TRBD2 (5 bases each). The CDR3 is 13 amino acids. The V gene lost 8 bases and the J gene lost 6 bases, with 16 bases spanning the gap. Germline V gene data show CDR1 as MGHRA and CDR2 as YSYEKL. In nucleotides, the CDR3 is TGCGCCAGCGCGTGGGACGGGGTAAAGACCCAGTACTTC. Its translation: CASAWDGVKTQYF.

The sample holds many counts of this clonotype. This chain joins TRBV11-2 and TRBJ1-1; a possible D gene is TRBD1 (6 bases). Germline V CDR1 and CDR2: SGHAT, FQNNGV. The V gene lost 2 bases and the J gene lost 1 base, with 14 bases spanning the gap. This CDR3 region has 16 residues. The CDR3 DNA is TGTGCCAGCAGCTTAAGATTTGGACAGAAGAACACTGAAGCTTTCTTT. Amino acid sequence: CASSLRFGQKNTEAFF.

The chain employs TRBV5-4 and TRBJ1-1, with 8 bases matching TRBD1. The CDR3 contains 14 residues. Trimming at V came to 4 bases and at J to 1 base, leaving 3 bases not matched to a gene. The germline V gene encodes CDR1 SGHNT and CDR2 YYREEE (reference sequence). CDR3 residues: CASSVDRANTEAFF. The CDR3 DNA is TGTGCCAGCAGCGTGGACAGGGCGAACACTGAAGCTTTCTTT. The full variable domain, rest sourced from reference TRBV5-4 and TRBJ1-1, is ETGVTQSPTHLIKTRGQQVTLRCSSQSGHNTVSWYQQALGQGPQFIFQYYREEENGRGNFPPRFSGLQFPNYSSELNVNALELDDSALYLCASSVDRANTEAFFGQGTRLTVV.

This clonotype was seen many times. This chain joins TRBV7-2 and TRBJ1-5, with D perhaps TRBD1 (5 bases). CDR1 is SGHTA and CDR2 is FQGNSA in the germline V gene. CDR3 size: 16 residues. V was cut by 0 bases and J by 7 bases, with 16 bases left in between. The CDR3, as DNA: TGTGCCAGCAGCTTAGCAGGCAGGGATAGAGGGCAGCCCCAGCATTTT. It specifies CASSLAGRDRGQPQHF.